The clone carrying this T cell receptor (beta chain) was detected many times. Its antigen is not known. The authors' processing: Between-group CDR3 differences, defined by clinicopathological status, yielded a distant-metastasis classifier for papillary thyroid cancer. TCRdb re-called the PCR reads with MiXCR. The V and J calls were not made by the authors but by TCRdb's processing. The data contain about 92,000 clones, under 15% of them singletons. This entry is derived from a study of metastatic and nonmetastatic thyroid tumors. Across the whole study: Across peripheral blood and tumor or nodule tissue samples taken from malignant and benign thyroid patients, the repertoires were compared with one another. Study conclusions and caveats: The study reportedly found significantly higher TCR beta diversity in malignant thyroid tumors than benign nodules, in blood and tumor.

Prior to thyroid surgery, none of the patients had received any treatment. The receptor was derived from a female donor with papillary thyroid cancer or a benign thyroid nodule (not recorded which). Some clones in this sample may be carry-over from other donors' samples. The sequencing sample was made of blood.

This CDR3 is CASSERTTLYEQYF. The DNA of the CDR3 is TGTGCCAGTAGTGAGCGGACTACCCTCTACGAGCAGTACTTC. This rearrangement joins TRBV19 to TRBJ2-7, with TRBD2 as a possible D gene (6 bases). The CDR3 spans 14 residues. CDR1 and CDR2 from the germline V gene are LNHDA and SQIVND (reference sequence). Trimming removed 5 bases from V and 3 bases from J, with 14 bases in between.